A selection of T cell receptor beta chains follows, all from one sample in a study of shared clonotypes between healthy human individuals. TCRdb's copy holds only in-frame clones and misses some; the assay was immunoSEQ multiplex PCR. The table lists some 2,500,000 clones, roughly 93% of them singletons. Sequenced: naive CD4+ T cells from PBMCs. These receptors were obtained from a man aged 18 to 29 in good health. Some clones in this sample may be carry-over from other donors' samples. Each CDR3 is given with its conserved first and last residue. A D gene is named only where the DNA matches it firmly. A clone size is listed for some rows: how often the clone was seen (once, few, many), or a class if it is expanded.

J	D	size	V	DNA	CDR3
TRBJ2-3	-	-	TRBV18	TGTGCCAGCTCATTCCCGAGCACAGATACGCAGTATTTT	CASSFPSTDTQYF
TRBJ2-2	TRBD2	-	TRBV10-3	TGTGCCATCAGGCGGGAGAGTAACACCGGGGAGCTGTTTTTT	CAIRRESNTGELFF
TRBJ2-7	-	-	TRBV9	TGTGCCAGCAGCGTAGTTGACGGGAGCCCCACGGGGAACGAGCAGTACTTC	CASSVVDGSPTGNEQYF
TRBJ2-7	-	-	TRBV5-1	TGCGCCAGCAGCTTGGGCCTCCACCACGAGCAGTACTTC	CASSLGLHHEQYF
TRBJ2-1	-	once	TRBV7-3	TGTGCCAGCAGTATCCCCGGACACTCGCGCGGGTGTATAGTAGATCGGCAGTTCTTC	CASSIPGHSRGCIVDRQFF
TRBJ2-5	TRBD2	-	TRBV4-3	TGCGCCAGCAGCCAAGAGCGAACGCTTAAGGGACTAGCGGGGGCCGGGGAGACCCAGTACTTC	CASSQERTLKGLAGAGETQYF
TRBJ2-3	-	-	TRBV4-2	TGTGCCAGCAGCCAAGATTGGAAAACGGGAAAAGATACGCAGTATTTT	CASSQDWKTGKDTQYF
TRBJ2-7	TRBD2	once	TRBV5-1	TGCGCCACAAGTAGCGGGGAGAGCTCCTACGAGCAGTACTTC	CATSSGESSYEQYF
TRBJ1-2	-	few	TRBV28	TGTGCCAGCAGTCCCGGCCCCACCTTC	CASSPGPTF
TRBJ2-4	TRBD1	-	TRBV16	TGTGCCAGCAGCCAAAACCCTGACAGGGGGCCGAGGGATCAGTACTTC	CASSQNPDRGPRDQYF
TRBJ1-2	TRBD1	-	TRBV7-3	TGTGCCAGCAGCCCGGACAACAGGGGGTATGGCTACACCTTC	CASSPDNRGYGYTF
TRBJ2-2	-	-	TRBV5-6	TGTGCCAGCAGCCCGGACCCCCGGGGTGATGCCGGGGAGCTGTTTTTT	CASSPDPRGDAGELFF
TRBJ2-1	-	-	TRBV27	TGTGCCAGCGGATACCAGAGTCGCGTTAGGTACAATGAGCAGTTCTTC	CASGYQSRVRYNEQFF
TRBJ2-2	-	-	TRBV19	TGTGCCAGTAGTATCCTGGGGGCGACCGGGGAGCTGTTTTTT	CASSILGATGELFF
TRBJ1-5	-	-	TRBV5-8	TGTGCCAGCAGCTCGGACCGGGGCAATCAGCCCCAGCATTTT	CASSSDRGNQPQHF